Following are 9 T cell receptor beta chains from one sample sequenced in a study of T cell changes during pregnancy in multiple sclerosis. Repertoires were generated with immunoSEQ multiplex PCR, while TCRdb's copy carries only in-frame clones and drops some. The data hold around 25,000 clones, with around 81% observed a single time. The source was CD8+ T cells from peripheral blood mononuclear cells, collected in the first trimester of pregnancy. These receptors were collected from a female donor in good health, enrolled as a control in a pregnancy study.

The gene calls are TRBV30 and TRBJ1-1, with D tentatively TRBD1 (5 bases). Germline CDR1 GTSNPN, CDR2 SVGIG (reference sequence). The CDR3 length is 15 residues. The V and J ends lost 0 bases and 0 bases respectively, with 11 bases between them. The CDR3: CAWSVRRQMNTEAFF. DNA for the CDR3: TGTGCCTGGAGTGTCAGGAGACAGATGAACACTGAAGCTTTCTTT.

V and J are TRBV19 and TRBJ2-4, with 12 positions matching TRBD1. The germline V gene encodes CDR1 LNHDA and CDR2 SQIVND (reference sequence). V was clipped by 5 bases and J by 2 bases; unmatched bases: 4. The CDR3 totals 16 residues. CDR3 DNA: TGTGCCAGTAGTCCCAGGGACAGGGGGCCCAAAAACATTCAGTACTTC. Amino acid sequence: CASSPRDRGPKNIQYF.

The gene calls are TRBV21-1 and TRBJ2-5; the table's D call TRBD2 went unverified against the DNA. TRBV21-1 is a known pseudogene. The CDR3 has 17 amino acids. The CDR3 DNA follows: TGTGCCAGCAGCCCCGGGAGGGGGGGTTTTGCCAAAGAGACCCAGTACTTC. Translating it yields CASSPGRGGFAKETQYF.

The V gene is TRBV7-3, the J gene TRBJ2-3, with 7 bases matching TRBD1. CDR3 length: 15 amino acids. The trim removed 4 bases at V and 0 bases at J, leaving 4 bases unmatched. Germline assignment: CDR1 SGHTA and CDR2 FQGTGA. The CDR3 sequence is CASSSGGPSTDTQYF. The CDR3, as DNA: TGTGCCAGCAGCTCAGGGGGTCCTAGCACAGATACGCAGTATTTT.

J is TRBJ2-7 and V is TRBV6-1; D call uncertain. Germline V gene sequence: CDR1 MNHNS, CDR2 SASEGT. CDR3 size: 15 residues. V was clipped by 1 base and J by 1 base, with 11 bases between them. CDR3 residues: CASSEDPVGSYEQYF. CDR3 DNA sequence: TGTGCCAGCAGTGAAGATCCTGTCGGGTCCTACGAGCAGTACTTC.

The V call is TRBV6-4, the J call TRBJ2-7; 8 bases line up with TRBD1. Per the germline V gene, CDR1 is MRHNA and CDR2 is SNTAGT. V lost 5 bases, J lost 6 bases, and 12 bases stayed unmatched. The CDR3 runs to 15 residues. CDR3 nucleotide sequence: TGTGCCAGCAGTTGGGGACAGGACCCGACCTCCGAGCAGTACTTC. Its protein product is CASSWGQDPTSEQYF.

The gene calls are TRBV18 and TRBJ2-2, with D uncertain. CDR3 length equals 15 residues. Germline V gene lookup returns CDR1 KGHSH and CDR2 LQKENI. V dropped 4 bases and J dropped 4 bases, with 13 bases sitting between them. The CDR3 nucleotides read TGTGCCAGCTCACGAGGCCAAGGTGGCACCGGGGAGCTGTTTTTT. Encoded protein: CASSRGQGGTGELFF.

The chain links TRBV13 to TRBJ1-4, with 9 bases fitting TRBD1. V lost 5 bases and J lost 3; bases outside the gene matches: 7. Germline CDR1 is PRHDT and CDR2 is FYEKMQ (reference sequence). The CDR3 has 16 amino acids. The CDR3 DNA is TGTGCCAGCAGCCCGGGACAGGGAGGCGCTAATGAAAAACTGTTTTTT. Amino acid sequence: CASSPGQGGANEKLFF.

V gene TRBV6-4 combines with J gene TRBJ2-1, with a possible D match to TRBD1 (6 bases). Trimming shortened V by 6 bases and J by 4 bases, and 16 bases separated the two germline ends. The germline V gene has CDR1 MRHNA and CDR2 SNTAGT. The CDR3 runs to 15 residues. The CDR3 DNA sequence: TGTGCCAGCAGGCCCGGGACAACCGCTTACAATGAGCAGTTCTTC. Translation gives CASRPGTTAYNEQFF.